Listed below are T cell receptor beta chains from one sample, sequenced in a study of tumor and adjacent non-tumor tissue in lung cancer. TCRdb re-called the multiplex PCR reads with MiXCR, one entry per CDR3 protein. The sample lists tens of thousands of distinct CDR3 sequences; 74% were seen once. Source material: distant non-tumor lung tissue. The source is a woman in her sixties with non-small cell lung cancer. Both conserved end residues are trimmed from each CDR3. Not every row has a clone size; where given, it reads once, few, many or a size class.

NA	TRBV11-2	ASSSGWGWHYGYT
many	TRBV5-1	ASSLAPGISDGELF
NA	TRBV28	ASSFPTHRNTGGF
NA	TRBV10-3	AISITVTVSLGELF
many	TRBV18	ASSPPSGDTQY
NA	TRBV6-2/TRBV6-3	ASSSTLDAPGGQY
NA	TRBV6-2/TRBV6-3	GSTGTVGNNEQF
NA	TRBV29-1	SVAGTGGNTGAF
once	TRBV11-2	ASSAIEAGGEKLF
many	TRBV7-9	ASSRVGGNQPQH
many	TRBV12-3/TRBV12-4	ASAPRPENTEAF
NA	TRBV5-5	ASSLGGLCWANVLT
NA	TRBV5-1	ASSLQGTGKEQY
NA	TRBV25-1	ASSASLTPMNTEAF
NA	TRBV7-2	ASSPVPSHGYT
NA	TRBV4-3	ASNQGEQGSSYEQY
many	TRBV12-3/TRBV12-4	ASSLGTGSTQETQY
few	TRBV6-4	ASIGRSGARELF
NA	TRBV4-1	ASSQKVLGQGLSTDTQY
once	TRBV4-3	ASSSDRGRTETQY